This T cell receptor beta chain came from a study of CD8+CD57+ T cells in acquired aplastic anemia. CDR3 length: 16 residues. Unmatched junction bases numbered 8, after V lost 2 bases and J lost 5 bases. Germline V gives CDR1 KGHDR, CDR2 SFDVKD. Genomic DNA templated the TCR beta VDJ and CDR3 profiling. Using its own MiXCR run on the reads, TCRdb lists one record per CDR3 protein. This sample has tens of thousands of distinct CDR3 sequences, with roughly three fifths found just once. All sequencing subjects had displayed CD8+CD57+ cell expansion on flow cytometry. This TCR was sampled from a human donor with aplastic anemia. Input material: sorted CD4+, CD8+, or CD8+CD57+ T cells (not recorded which) from PBMCs. V usage is TRBV24-1 and J usage is TRBJ2-1; 7 nucleotides match TRBD2. In DNA form, the CDR3 reads TGTGCCACCAGTGATTGGTCTAGCGGAACAGACAATGAGCAGTTCTTC. This sequence encodes CATSDWSSGTDNEQFF.